The present entry profiles one T cell receptor (beta chain) with its context. Its antigen is still unknown. A minimum of 6 million PBMCs was isolated per sample. This record comes from a study of blood T cells in healthy people across ages. The study, taken as a whole, reports: In the absence of known donor CMV status, changes in expanded clonotypes were possibly confounded. Getting older went along with TCR beta diversity per million T cells dropping roughly linearly.

The use of a sample-barcoded 5' primer and a J-beta primer mix characterized a second PCR of 7 to 11 cycles. Each CDR3 protein gets one entry after TCRdb re-called the 5' RACE reads with MiXCR. The sample yields around 1.5 million distinct CDR3 sequences, roughly 40% seen once. CDR1 and CDR2 from the germline V gene are MNHNY and SVGAGI (reference sequence). V was shortened by 4 bases and J by 10 bases, with 14 bases between the two germline ends. CDR3 size: 13 residues. The rearrangement links TRBV6-6 to TRBJ2-1; D might be TRBD2 (7 bases). The sequencing input was blood. This clonotype originated in a woman aged 18-35 years in good health. The chain's CDR3 is CASSWGGRGEQFF. CDR3 nucleotides: TGTGCCAGCAGTTGGGGGGGGCGTGGGGAGCAGTTCTTC.